This T cell receptor (beta chain) was recorded in a study of neurological immune-mediated disorders. Study observations and caveats: The most TCR clonal expansion was seen in HTLV-1-associated myelopathy, whereas the least was seen in multiple sclerosis, below the level in healthy controls.

Remarks on this clonotype: Its antigen is not known.

For the sorted libraries, 1 million CD4+ or CD8+ T cells were used. CDR3 length: 15 amino acids. V lost 7 bases and J lost 0, with 12 bases in between. Per the germline V gene, CDR1 is ENHRY and CDR2 is SYGVKD. 5'RACE generated cDNA with 10-nucleotide random UMIs. A single run covered 15-18 subjects with over 170 million TCR-beta sequences. TCRdb reanalysed the 5' RACE reads using MiXCR and keeps one entry per CDR3 protein. Counted here are approximately 30,000 distinct CDR3 sequences, 20% to 25% occurring once; the ten biggest clones make up about 32%. The receptor's source is a man aged 45-60 years with HTLV-1-associated myelopathy (HAM/TSP). Source material: CD4+ T cells from blood. The chain couples TRBV10-3 to TRBJ2-2; a possible D gene is TRBD1 (6 bases). Written as DNA, the CDR3 is TGTGCCATCACTCCGGACAGCCCGAACACCGGGGAGCTGTTTTTT. This sequence encodes CAITPDSPNTGELFF.